These 19 T cell receptor beta chains were all obtained from the same sample, sequenced in a study of cytomegalovirus exposure and HLA in healthy donors. The PCR contained 60 Vbeta and 13 Jbeta primers. The method was immunoSEQ multiplex PCR; TCRdb's version includes in-frame clones alone and lacks a portion of them. Here the sample spans more than 150,000 clones, about 80% being singletons. The sequenced sample consisted of PBMCs. Every receptor here comes from a man younger than 35 in good health and CMV-seronegative.

V and J are TRBV18 and TRBJ2-5; 7 bases fit TRBD2. From germline, CDR1 is KGHSH and CDR2 LQKENI. The J segment lost 5 bases and the V segment lost 3 bases, leaving 9 bases of the junction unmatched. The CDR3 covers 15 residues. DNA of the CDR3: TGTGCCAGCTCACCCGGCCTAGCGGCCGGTGAGACCCAGTACTTC. Its translation: CASSPGLAAGETQYF.

The J gene is TRBJ1-4, the V gene TRBV4-3, with 8 bases that match TRBD1. The CDR3 covers 14 residues. The germline gives CDR1 LGHNA, CDR2 YSLEER. V was clipped by 0 bases and J by 10 bases; unmatched bases: 4. The CDR3 region is CASSQDRGLRKLFF. Written as DNA, the CDR3 is TGCGCCAGCAGCCAAGACAGGGGGCTCCGAAAACTGTTTTTT.

The gene calls are TRBV7-2 and TRBJ2-5; no definite D call. The CDR3 is 13 residues long. Germline values: CDR1 SGHTA, CDR2 FQGNSA. V was cut by 0 bases and J by 5 bases, with 7 bases left in between. The CDR3 DNA follows: TGTGCCAGCAGCTTAGCACAGCTTGAGACCCAGTACTTC. Translating gives CASSLAQLETQYF.

The genes are TRBV27 and TRBJ2-7; TRBD2 matches 8 bases. The length of the CDR3 is 14 residues. From germline, CDR1 is MNHEY and CDR2 SMNVEV (reference sequence). V trimming: 3 bases; J trimming: 4 bases; junction bases outside the gene matches: 5. CDR3 region: CASSFAGGGYEQYF. The CDR3 DNA reads as TGTGCCAGCAGTTTCGCGGGAGGAGGATACGAGCAGTACTTC.

The chain joins TRBV4-3 to TRBJ2-2, with D tentatively TRBD2 (6 bases). Trimming pared 4 bases from V and 5 bases from J, leaving 11 bases between. The CDR3 covers 14 residues. Germline CDR1 LGHNA, CDR2 YSLEER. The CDR3 DNA reads TGCGCCAGCAGCCCCGGGGGTGGGACCGGGGAGCTGTTTTTT. Protein sequence: CASSPGGGTGELFF.

The chain couples TRBV6-1 to TRBJ2-5; 9 nucleotides match TRBD2. Looked up from germline, CDR1 is MNHNS and CDR2 is SASEGT. Unmatched junction bases numbered 9, after V lost 2 bases and J lost 5 bases. This CDR3 comprises 16 residues. The CDR3 spells CASSESSGGQGETQYF. CDR3 coding DNA: TGTGCCAGCAGTGAAAGTAGCGGGGGTCAGGGGGAGACCCAGTACTTC.

The V gene is TRBV7-9, the J gene TRBJ2-3; 7 bases line up with TRBD1. The CDR3 is 15 amino acids. Germline V gene sequence: CDR1 SEHNR, CDR2 FQNEAQ (reference sequence). The V segment lost 1 base and the J segment 0 bases; nucleotides outside the gene matches: 1. CDR3 DNA sequence: TGTGCCAGCAGCTTAGGGACAGGAAGCACAGATACGCAGTATTTT. Amino acid sequence: CASSLGTGSTDTQYF.

The V call is TRBV2, the J call TRBJ1-2, with TRBD1 as a possible D gene (6 bases). Trimming removed 5 bases at V and 11 bases at J, with 15 bases between. CDR1 SNHLY and CDR2 FYNNEI come from the germline V gene. The CDR3 is 12 amino acids. The DNA for the CDR3 is TGTGCCAGCAGTCGGACGGACAGAAAATACACCTTC. Amino acids: CASSRTDRKYTF.

V usage is TRBV18 and J usage is TRBJ2-5; no clear D. Germline V gives CDR1 KGHSH, CDR2 LQKENI. The V and J ends lost 3 bases and 4 bases respectively, with 6 bases between them. The CDR3 is made up of 12 amino acids. The CDR3 reads CASSPRVETQYF. DNA for the CDR3: TGTGCCAGCTCACCTCGGGTAGAGACCCAGTACTTC.

There are a few counts of this clone. The rearrangement joins TRBV9 to TRBJ1-1; TRBD1 agrees at 10 bases. The junction had 4 bases not matched to a gene; V was cut back by 0 bases and J by 5 bases. Germline CDR1 reads SGDLS; CDR2 reads YYNGEE. The CDR3 spans 15 residues. This CDR3 is CASSVGQGARTEAFF. The CDR3 DNA reads as TGTGCCAGCAGCGTAGGACAGGGGGCGCGAACTGAAGCTTTCTTT.

The chain carries TRBV14 and TRBJ2-7, with D possibly being TRBD1 (7 bases). The CDR3 is 15 residues long. Germline V gene sequence: CDR1 SGHDN, CDR2 FVKESK. V shed 5 bases and J shed 6 bases, with 20 bases lying between them. The CDR3 DNA is TGTGCCAGCAGCACTAAAGCGGGCAGGGGGAGCGAGCAGTACTTC. This sequence encodes CASSTKAGRGSEQYF.

The chain combines TRBV7-2 with TRBJ1-4; D might be TRBD1 (5 bases). This CDR3 comprises 15 residues. The V end lost 5 bases, the J end lost 7 bases, and 17 bases lay between the germline ends. Per germline, CDR1 SGHTA and CDR2 FQGNSA. CDR3 protein: CASSPGEGSGEKLFF. The DNA of the CDR3 is TGTGCCAGCAGCCCCGGGGAGGGGTCAGGTGAAAAACTGTTTTTT.

This clone has just one count. The chain employs TRBV20-1 and TRBJ2-7; D not certain. Germline lookup yields CDR1 DFQATT and CDR2 SNEGSKA (reference sequence). Trimming pared 3 bases from V and 6 bases from J, leaving 9 bases between. CDR3 length equals 11 residues. The CDR3 sequence: CSASNGCEQYF. DNA of the CDR3: TGCAGTGCTAGTAACGGGTGCGAGCAGTACTTC.

The chain joins TRBV18 to TRBJ1-1; D not resolved. Germline assignment: CDR1 KGHSH and CDR2 LQKENI. This CDR3 has 15 amino acids. V lost 2 bases, J lost 3 bases, and 13 bases lay in between. The CDR3 protein is CASSPNFSLDTEAFF. The CDR3 DNA reads as TGTGCCAGCTCACCAAATTTCTCTCTAGACACTGAAGCTTTCTTT.

This clone came up a few times. The gene calls are TRBV6-4 and TRBJ1-1; D might be TRBD1 (5 bases). The CDR3 runs 14 residues. The ends were cut back, 4 bases at V and 3 bases at J, with 12 bases in the middle. In germline, CDR1 is MRHNA, CDR2 SNTAGT. The CDR3 DNA follows: TGTGCCAGCAGTGTTGGGCAGGGATACACTGAAGCTTTCTTT. Translation gives CASSVGQGYTEAFF.

This chain joins TRBV11-3 and TRBJ2-2; TRBD1 might be the D (5 bases). The CDR3 contains 13 residues. Trimming removed 3 bases at V and 6 bases at J, with 8 bases between. The germline CDR1 and CDR2 sequences are SGHNT and YENEEA. The CDR3 sequence: CASSFRTPGELFF. The CDR3 DNA reads TGTGCCAGCAGCTTTCGGACACCCGGGGAGCTGTTTTTT.

In its sample, this clone was seen a few times. The chain is built from TRBV7-9 and TRBJ1-5; TRBD1 matches 8 bases. With 5 bases clipped from V and 12 bases from J, the junction kept 9 bases outside the gene matches. The CDR3 is 13 residues long. Germline values: CDR1 SEHNR, CDR2 FQNEAQ (reference sequence). The CDR3 nucleotides read TGTGCCAGCAGCCGGACAGGGCGTGAGATCCAGCATTTT. Amino acids: CASSRTGREIQHF.

This clone was found a few times. The chain couples TRBV13 to TRBJ1-2, with D possibly TRBD1 on 5 matching bases. CDR1 is PRHDT and CDR2 is FYEKMQ in the germline V gene (reference sequence). V was shortened by 0 bases and J by 4 bases, with 15 bases between the two germline ends. There are 16 residues in the CDR3. The CDR3 sequence: CASSLGAGQGTYGYTF. The CDR3 DNA reads as TGTGCCAGCAGCTTAGGGGCCGGGCAGGGCACCTATGGCTACACCTTC.

The V and J genes are TRBV7-9 and TRBJ2-3; D gene uncertain. Deletions cut 5 bases from V and 2 bases from J, with 8 bases between. The germline V gene has CDR1 SEHNR and CDR2 FQNEAQ (reference sequence). CDR3 length: 13 amino acids. The CDR3 bases are TGTGCCAGCAGCCCCTGGCACACAGATACGCAGTATTTT. It is translated as CASSPWHTDTQYF.